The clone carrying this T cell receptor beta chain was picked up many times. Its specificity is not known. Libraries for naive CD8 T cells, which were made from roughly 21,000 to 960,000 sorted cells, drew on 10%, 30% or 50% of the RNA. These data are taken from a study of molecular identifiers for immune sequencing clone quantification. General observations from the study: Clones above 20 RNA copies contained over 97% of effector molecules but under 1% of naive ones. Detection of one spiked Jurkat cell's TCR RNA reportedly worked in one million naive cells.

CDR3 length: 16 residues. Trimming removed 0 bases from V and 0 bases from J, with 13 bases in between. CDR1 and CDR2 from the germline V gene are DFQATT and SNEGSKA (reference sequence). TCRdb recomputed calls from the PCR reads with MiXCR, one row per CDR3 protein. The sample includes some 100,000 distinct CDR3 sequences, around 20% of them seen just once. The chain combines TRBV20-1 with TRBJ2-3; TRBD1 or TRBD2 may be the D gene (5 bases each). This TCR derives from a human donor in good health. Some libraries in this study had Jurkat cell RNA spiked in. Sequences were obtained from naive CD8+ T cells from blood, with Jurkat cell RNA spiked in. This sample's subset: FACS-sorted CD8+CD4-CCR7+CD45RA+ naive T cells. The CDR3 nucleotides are TGCAGTGCTAGAGATGGGGACGGTTTTAGCACAGATACGCAGTATTTT. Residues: CSARDGDGFSTDTQYF.